Each of the 13 T cell receptor beta chains below was sequenced from the same sample in a study of T cells in Graves' hyperthyroidism and ophthalmopathy. Regions amplified from RNA transcripts were the TCR beta CDR3 regions. HTBI primers drove first-round RT-PCR of the TCR CDR3. In TCRdb, the multiplex PCR reads were re-called with MiXCR into one record per CDR3 protein. The table has under 800,000 distinct CDR3 sequences, 12% to 15% seen once. The sequenced sample consisted of blood. These receptors were collected from a woman under 30 with Graves' hyperthyroidism.

The table lists this clonotype with many counts. CDR3 region: CASSLPDSVEDRSYTYNEQFF. CDR3 DNA: TGTGCCAGCAGCCTCCCAGACAGCGTGGAGGATAGAAGCTATACCTACAATGAGCAGTTCTTC. The genes are TRBV7-2 and TRBJ2-1; perhaps D is TRBD1 or TRBD2 (5 bases each). The CDR3 is 21 residues long. Per germline, CDR1 SGHTA and CDR2 FQGNSA. V dropped 5 bases and J dropped 2 bases, with 31 bases sitting between them.

The rearrangement joins TRBV7-9 to TRBJ2-4; 8 nucleotides match TRBD1. V gave up 5 bases and J gave up 2 bases; unmatched junction bases: 11. The CDR3 contains 17 residues. Per germline, CDR1 SEHNR and CDR2 FQNEAQ (reference sequence). The CDR3 DNA reads as TGTGCCAGCAGCGCGGGTGACAGGGGAAATCCCAAAAACATTCAGTACTTC. Residues: CASSAGDRGNPKNIQYF. The variable domain in full, completed from reference TRBV7-9 and TRBJ2-4, reads DTGVSQNPRHKITKRGQNVTFRCDPISEHNRLYWYRQTLGQGPEFLTYFQNEAQLEKSRLLSDRFSAERPKGSFSTLEIQRTEQGDSAMYLCASSAGDRGNPKNIQYFGAGTRLSVL.

The chain combines TRBV6-1 with TRBJ1-3; D is unclear. V gave up 5 bases and J gave up 0 bases, with 14 bases separating them. This CDR3 spans 16 amino acids. CDR1 is MNHNS and CDR2 is SASEGT in the germline V gene. CDR3 DNA sequence: TGTGCCAGCAGTAGAAGGTCCCAGAGCTCTGGAAACACCATATATTTT. This encodes CASSRRSQSSGNTIYF.

This clonotype has more than one count but fewer than ten. This chain connects TRBV6-1 to TRBJ2-1; 11 bases agree with TRBD2. CDR3 length: 15 amino acids. Germline CDR1 is MNHNS and CDR2 is SASEGT. With 5 bases clipped from V and 10 bases from J, the junction kept 10 bases outside the gene matches. The CDR3 sequence is CASSHSGRALREQFF. The CDR3 coding sequence is TGTGCCAGCAGTCATAGCGGGAGGGCCCTCAGGGAGCAGTTCTTC.

This clonotype was observed many times. The V and J genes are TRBV3-1 and TRBJ2-2, with 11 bases fitting TRBD2. Germline CDR1 reads LGHDT; CDR2 reads YNNKEL (reference sequence). The ends lost 9 bases at V and 4 bases at J; junction bases unmatched: 4. CDR3 length: 14 amino acids. CDR3 sequence: CASGTSGATGELFF. The CDR3, as DNA: TGTGCCAGTGGGACTAGCGGTGCCACCGGGGAGCTGTTTTTT.

The chain is built from TRBV4-1 and TRBJ2-5; weak D call: TRBD2 (5 bases). Looked up from germline, CDR1 is MGHRA and CDR2 is YSYEKL. V was pared by 3 bases and J by 0 bases, with 23 bases between. The CDR3 spans 19 residues. In DNA form, the CDR3 reads TGCGCCAGCAGCCAGGAGGACTCGGAAATTTACCAGTACCAAGAGACCCAGTACTTC. This translates into CASSQEDSEIYQYQETQYF.

Many counts were recorded for this clonotype. The junction differs from germline at one of its ends, possibly a read error. This chain links TRBV20-1 with TRBJ2-1; weak D call: TRBD2 (5 bases). The CDR3 is made up of 17 amino acids. Germline loops: CDR1 DFQATT, CDR2 SNEGSKA (reference sequence). CDR3 DNA: TGCAGTGCTAGAGCCTACCTCCAAGCGGACTCCCACAATGAGCAGTTCTTC. This sequence encodes CSARAYLQADSHNEQFF.

This clonotype came up many times. The chain links TRBV11-2 to TRBJ1-2; D is ambiguous. CDR3 length equals 14 residues. CDR1 SGHAT and CDR2 FQNNGV come from the germline V gene. V was pared by 0 bases and J by 8 bases, with 13 bases between. The CDR3 region is CASSLESFSHGYTF. The CDR3 DNA follows: TGTGCCAGCAGCTTAGAGAGCTTCAGCCACGGCTACACCTTC.

A few counts support this clonotype. This rearrangement joins TRBV4-1 to TRBJ2-1, with 9 bases matching TRBD2. Trimming cost V 1 base and J 9 bases; bases outside gene matches: 13. Germline V gene sequence: CDR1 MGHRA, CDR2 YSYEKL. This CDR3 region has 17 residues. The CDR3 DNA follows: TGCGCCAGCAGCCAAGTGCTGTCTGGGCGGGAGGGCCTTGAGCAGTTCTTC. This gives the protein CASSQVLSGREGLEQFF.

This clonotype was seen a handful of times. Relative to the germline gene, one junction end is altered; a read error may explain this. The chain joins TRBV7-8 to TRBJ1-3; 8 positions match TRBD1. There are 15 residues in the CDR3. Germline assignment: CDR1 SGHVS and CDR2 FQNEAQ. CDR3 region: CASRLDRGSGNTIYF. CDR3 sequence (DNA): TGTGCCAGCAGATTAGACAGGGGCTCTGGAAACACCATATATTTT. Together with reference TRBV7-8 and TRBJ1-3, the CDR3 gives the full variable domain: GAGVSQSPRYKVAKRGQDVALRCDPISGHVSLFWYQQALGQGPEFLTYFQNEAQLDKSGLPSDRFFAERPEGSVSTLKIQRTQQEDSAVYLCASRLDRGSGNTIYFGEGSWLTVV.

This clonotype was found many times. The genes are TRBV28 and TRBJ1-5; D is undetermined. CDR1 is MDHEN, CDR2 SYDVKM, per germline. The CDR3 has 12 amino acids. Trimming left V 2 bases short and J 5 bases short, with 4 bases between. CDR3 nucleotide sequence: TGTGCCAGCAGTTTAAGTCATCAGCCCCAGCATTTT. This encodes CASSLSHQPQHF.

This clonotype was detected many times. This rearrangement joins TRBV28 to TRBJ2-2; unclear D gene. The CDR3 is 14 residues long. CDR1 and CDR2 from the germline V gene are MDHEN and SYDVKM. V lost 7 bases and J 6 bases, leaving 15 bases between the germline ends. The CDR3 sequence: CASNGVGSSGELFF. Written as DNA, the CDR3 is TGTGCCAGCAATGGGGTGGGGTCCTCCGGGGAGCTGTTTTTT.

The rearrangement uses TRBV20-1 and TRBJ2-5; TRBD2 aligns across 10 bases. Germline V gives CDR1 DFQATT, CDR2 SNEGSKA (reference sequence). V lost 4 bases to trimming and J lost 0 bases; unmatched junction nucleotides: 8. This CDR3 has 16 amino acids. As DNA, the CDR3 is TGCAGTGCTACCCGTATGGGGACTAGCGACCAAGAGACCCAGTACTTC. Translated: CSATRMGTSDQETQYF.